The present entry profiles one T cell receptor beta chain with its context. Its antigen is undetermined. CDR3 size: 17 residues. Germline CDR1 reads LGHNA; CDR2 reads YNFKEQ. Trimming stripped 0 bases from V and 3 bases from J, with 18 bases between. Sequencing was performed with immunoSEQ multiplex PCR; in TCRdb, only in-frame clones are kept and a portion is missing. The profile shows about 10,000 clones, about 86% of them singletons. Time point specified: approximately nine-day in vitro stimulation with candidate neoantigen peptide 2. Seven or eight ELISpot-reactive neoantigen peptides each drove a 10-day in vitro stimulation. This sample stems from a study of PD-1 blockade in mismatch repair-deficient tumors.

Sample: cells cultured in vitro, taken from a patient treated with pembrolizumab. This chain uses TRBV4-2 with TRBJ2-7; a weak D match, TRBD2 (7 bases). The source of this sequence is an adult with mismatch repair-deficient cancer. The CDR3 spells CASSQDRGGSTLYEQYF. The CDR3, as DNA: TGTGCCAGCAGCCAAGATAGGGGGGGGTCTACCCTCTACGAGCAGTACTTC.